These T cell receptor beta chains were read from a single sample in a study of identical twins. TCRdb called the 5' RACE reads again in MiXCR, with one record for every CDR3 protein. Counted here are about 1.7 million distinct CDR3 sequences, more than 30% occurring once; the ten biggest clones make up 0.27%. The specimen sequenced was cord blood. The receptors were sampled from a newborn girl in good health. CDR3s include the opening cysteine and the closing phenylalanine or tryptophan. D genes are given only for firm matches. Clone size is given for some rows only: seen once, a few or many times, or a class if the clone is expanded.

D: -
V: TRBV6-5
length: 14
size: many
J: TRBJ2-5
DNA: TGTGCCAGCAGTTACGGGGGCTCCCAAGAGACCCAGTACTTC
CDR3: CASSYGGSQETQYF

D: TRBD2
V: TRBV20-1
length: 13
size: -
J: TRBJ2-5
DNA: TGCAGTGCTGATTACATGGGGGAGGGAGAGCAGTACTTC
CDR3: CSADYMGEGEQYF

D: -
V: TRBV7-2
length: 14
size: -
J: TRBJ2-7
DNA: TGTGCCAGCAGCTTAGAGGGCAACCACTACGAGCAGTACTTC
CDR3: CASSLEGNHYEQYF

D: TRBD2
V: TRBV5-5
length: 14
size: -
J: TRBJ2-3
DNA: TGTGCCAGCAGTTGGAGACTAGCTGCAGATACGCAGTATTTT
CDR3: CASSWRLAADTQYF

D: -
V: TRBV25-1
length: 12
size: -
J: TRBJ1-6
DNA: TGTGCCAGCAGTGTAGTTGGTTCACCCCTCCACTTT
CDR3: CASSVVGSPLHF

D: -
V: TRBV12-3/TRBV12-4
length: 13
size: -
J: TRBJ2-1
DNA: TGTGCCAGCAGTTTAGGGATCCTCGGGGCCCAGTTCTTC
CDR3: CASSLGILGAQFF

D: TRBD2
V: TRBV29-1
length: 15
size: -
J: TRBJ2-5
DNA: TGCAGCGTTGGAGTTAGCGGGGGGTATCTCGAGACCCAGTACTTC
CDR3: CSVGVSGGYLETQYF

D: -
V: TRBV11-2
length: 13
size: -
J: TRBJ2-1
DNA: TGTGCCAGCAGCACCGGGCCCCCAAGTGGGCAGTTCTTC
CDR3: CASSTGPPSGQFF

D: -
V: TRBV27
length: 14
size: many
J: TRBJ2-7
DNA: TGTGCCAGCAGTGGCCAACAAGGGCGAGACGAGCAGTACTTC
CDR3: CASSGQQGRDEQYF

D: -
V: TRBV6-2/TRBV6-3
length: 15
size: few
J: TRBJ1-1
DNA: TGTGCCAGCAGTGAGCTGTTGAGAGGGGGCACTGAAGCTTTCTTT
CDR3: CASSELLRGGTEAFF

D: TRBD2
V: TRBV5-1
length: 15
size: -
J: TRBJ2-1
DNA: TGCGCCAGTCGTAAAAGCGGGGGTTACTCCTACGAGCAGTTCTTC
CDR3: CASRKSGGYSYEQFF

D: -
V: TRBV2
length: 13
size: -
J: TRBJ1-6
DNA: TGTGCCAGCAGCTCGGATTATAATTCACCCCTCCACTTT
CDR3: CASSSDYNSPLHF

D: TRBD2
V: TRBV27
length: 18
size: once
J: TRBJ2-1
DNA: TGTGCCAGCAGTTTGAGTGGGCTAGCGGGGACGCCTTACAATAAGCAGTTCTTC
CDR3: CASSLSGLAGTPYNKQFF

D: TRBD1
V: TRBV9
length: 15
size: few
J: TRBJ1-4
DNA: TGTGCCAGCAGCCCTCGACAGGGATCATCGGAAAAACTGTTTTTT
CDR3: CASSPRQGSSEKLFF

D: -
V: TRBV7-6
length: 16
size: -
J: TRBJ1-6
DNA: TGTGCCAGCAGCATAGGACCCAGCTCCTATAATTCACCCCTCCACTTT
CDR3: CASSIGPSSYNSPLHF

D: -
V: TRBV9
length: 15
size: -
J: TRBJ2-7
DNA: TGTGCCAGCAGCGTAGGAGGTAGCGGCTCCTACGAGCAGTACTTC
CDR3: CASSVGGSGSYEQYF

D: TRBD1
V: TRBV10-2
length: 17
size: -
J: TRBJ2-1
DNA: TGCGCCAGCAGTGAGTCACAGGGGCGGGTTATGTATAATGAGCAGTTCTTC
CDR3: CASSESQGRVMYNEQFF

D: -
V: TRBV9
length: 14
size: -
J: TRBJ2-7
DNA: TGTGCCAGCAGCCCACAGGCCGTATACAATGAGCAGTACTTC
CDR3: CASSPQAVYNEQYF

D: -
V: TRBV7-9
length: 14
size: -
J: TRBJ2-1
DNA: TGTGCCAGCAGCTATGGGACTGACCCCAATGAGCAGTTCTTC
CDR3: CASSYGTDPNEQFF

D: TRBD1
V: TRBV5-1
length: 16
size: few
J: TRBJ2-6
DNA: TGCGCCAGCAGCGAAGGAAAGGGGGCCGGGGCCAACGTCCTGACTTTC
CDR3: CASSEGKGAGANVLTF

D: -
V: TRBV14
length: 17
size: -
J: TRBJ2-3
DNA: TGTGCCAGCAGCCAAGATCTTAATTGGGGGAGGACAGATACGCAGTATTTT
CDR3: CASSQDLNWGRTDTQYF

D: TRBD2
V: TRBV7-2
length: 15
size: many
J: TRBJ2-1
DNA: TGTGCCAGCAGCCGACTAGCGGGAGGACTCAATGAGCAGTTCTTC
CDR3: CASSRLAGGLNEQFF

D: TRBD2
V: TRBV24-1
length: 17
size: -
J: TRBJ2-1
DNA: TGTGCCACCAGTGTCCGGACTAGCGGGAGGGGGCACAATGAGCAGTTCTTC
CDR3: CATSVRTSGRGHNEQFF

D: -
V: TRBV7-2
length: 12
size: few
J: TRBJ2-1
DNA: TGTGCCAGCTCCTACTCACCGCATGAGCAGTTCTTC
CDR3: CASSYSPHEQFF

D: -
V: TRBV2
length: 15
size: -
J: TRBJ1-5
DNA: TGTGCCAGCAGTAACACAGGGACGGGCAATCAGCCCCAGCATTTT
CDR3: CASSNTGTGNQPQHF

D: TRBD2
V: TRBV7-9
length: 14
size: many
J: TRBJ2-7
DNA: TGTGCCAGCAAGTCACTAGCGGGCCGATACGAGCAGTACTTC
CDR3: CASKSLAGRYEQYF

D: TRBD2
V: TRBV7-2
length: 14
size: -
J: TRBJ2-7
DNA: TGTGCCAGCAGCTTAATCGGGTCGGGGGGTGAGCAGTACTTC
CDR3: CASSLIGSGGEQYF

D: -
V: TRBV29-1
length: 13
size: once
J: TRBJ2-3
DNA: TGCAGCGTTGAAGTGCGGGGCCCAGATACGCAGTATTTT
CDR3: CSVEVRGPDTQYF

D: -
V: TRBV4-1
length: 15
size: few
J: TRBJ2-1
DNA: TGCGCCAGCAGCCTTTACCCAGTCCTTTGGGATGAGCAGTTCTTC
CDR3: CASSLYPVLWDEQFF

D: -
V: TRBV2
length: 14
size: few
J: TRBJ2-7
DNA: TGTGCCAGCAAAGACCCAGGGAGATCCTACGAGCAGTACTTC
CDR3: CASKDPGRSYEQYF

D: -
V: TRBV2
length: 15
size: -
J: TRBJ2-2
DNA: TGTGCCAGCAGTGAAGGGGCAGTAAACACCGGGGAGCTGTTTTTT
CDR3: CASSEGAVNTGELFF

D: -
V: TRBV7-2
length: 17
size: -
J: TRBJ2-7
DNA: TGTGCCAGCAGCCGTGGTGGCGGCGGTTACAGCTCCTACGAGCAGTACTTC
CDR3: CASSRGGGGYSSYEQYF

D: TRBD2
V: TRBV7-2
length: 16
size: -
J: TRBJ2-1
DNA: TGTGCCAGCAGCTTATTGCCAGCGGGGGGCTACAATGAGCAGTTCTTC
CDR3: CASSLLPAGGYNEQFF

D: -
V: TRBV18
length: 13
size: many
J: TRBJ2-7
DNA: TGTGCCAGCAGTCCCGGACTCTCCTACGAGCAGTACTTC
CDR3: CASSPGLSYEQYF

D: TRBD1
V: TRBV20-1
length: 13
size: many
J: TRBJ1-1
DNA: TGCAGTGCTAGAGGGACAGGGGGCACTGAAGCTTTCTTT
CDR3: CSARGTGGTEAFF

D: -
V: TRBV6-2/TRBV6-3
length: 12
size: -
J: TRBJ2-7
DNA: TGTGCCAGCATGGACACCCCATACGAGCAGTACTTC
CDR3: CASMDTPYEQYF

D: TRBD1
V: TRBV14
length: 16
size: -
J: TRBJ1-6
DNA: TGTGCCAGCAGCCCTCCCAGACAGGGGAACAATTCACCCCTCCACTTT
CDR3: CASSPPRQGNNSPLHF

D: TRBD1
V: TRBV20-1
length: 13
size: few
J: TRBJ1-6
DNA: TGCAGTGCCCCACAGGGGGTTAATTCACCCCTCCACTTT
CDR3: CSAPQGVNSPLHF

D: -
V: TRBV7-2
length: 15
size: -
J: TRBJ1-5
DNA: TGTGCCAGCAGCTTAGTGGCTTATAGCAATCAGCCCCAGCATTTT
CDR3: CASSLVAYSNQPQHF

D: -
V: TRBV10-3
length: 14
size: few
J: TRBJ2-1
DNA: TGTGCCATCAGTGGGGAACTTAGGGGGAATGAGCAGTTCTTC
CDR3: CAISGELRGNEQFF

D: TRBD2
V: TRBV7-7
length: 15
size: -
J: TRBJ2-5
DNA: TGTGCTAGCAGCCGAGCGGGGGGAAGTCGTGAGACCCAGTACTTC
CDR3: CASSRAGGSRETQYF

D: -
V: TRBV18
length: 13
size: -
J: TRBJ2-2
DNA: TGTGCCAGCTCACCCGACAGGACCGGGGAGCTGTTTTTT
CDR3: CASSPDRTGELFF

D: -
V: TRBV9
length: 12
size: -
J: TRBJ2-7
DNA: TGTGCCAGCAGTGGGGGTGACGACGAGCAGTACTTC
CDR3: CASSGGDDEQYF

D: TRBD2
V: TRBV27
length: 15
size: -
J: TRBJ2-7
DNA: TGTGCCAGCAGTTTCCCTGGACTAGCGCCCTACGAGCAGTACTTC
CDR3: CASSFPGLAPYEQYF

D: TRBD1
V: TRBV27
length: 15
size: few
J: TRBJ1-6
DNA: TGTGCCAGCAGTAGGACAGGGGGGCATAATTCACCCCTCCACTTT
CDR3: CASSRTGGHNSPLHF

D: -
V: TRBV3-1
length: 12
size: -
J: TRBJ1-1
DNA: TGTGCCAGCAGAAATGCAAACACTGAAGCTTTCTTT
CDR3: CASRNANTEAFF

D: -
V: TRBV6-1
length: 16
size: few
J: TRBJ1-4
DNA: TGTGCCAGCAGTGAAAGAGCGGGCAGGGAAGGTGGAAAACTGTTTTTT
CDR3: CASSERAGREGGKLFF

D: TRBD2
V: TRBV7-9
length: 17
size: -
J: TRBJ2-7
DNA: TGTGCCAGCAGCTCAAGCATGACTAGCGGGGTTACCTACGAGCAGTACTTC
CDR3: CASSSSMTSGVTYEQYF

D: -
V: TRBV2
length: 14
size: -
J: TRBJ2-7
DNA: TGTGCCAGCACCCCGGGACAAAGAGCCTACGAGCAGTACTTC
CDR3: CASTPGQRAYEQYF

D: TRBD1
V: TRBV6-1
length: 14
size: -
J: TRBJ1-4
DNA: TGTGCCAGCAGAGATGGGACAGTTGGCGAAAAACTGTTTTTT
CDR3: CASRDGTVGEKLFF

D: -
V: TRBV7-9
length: 16
size: -
J: TRBJ1-2
DNA: TGTGCCAGCAGCTTACTACCGAGTCGAAATAACTATGGCTACACCTTC
CDR3: CASSLLPSRNNYGYTF